This T cell receptor beta chain comes out of a study of CD8+CD57+ T cells in acquired aplastic anemia. Across the study: Sorted CD4+ and CD8+ cells gave an average of around 3.1 ug of DNA. Study-wide results and caveats: In common between the patients and the controls were twenty-nine CD8+ CDR3 sequences. No significant patient-versus-control difference appeared in CD8+ Simpson's diversity.

CDR3 and TCR beta VDJ profiling relied on genomic DNA as the template. TCRdb called the reads again in MiXCR, with one record for every CDR3 protein. The repertoire holds 250,000 to 350,000 distinct CDR3 sequences, with around three fifths as singletons. Deletions cut 8 bases from V and 1 base from J, with 5 bases between. Germline V gives CDR1 SNHLY, CDR2 FYNNEI. There are 11 residues in the CDR3. Concerning this clonotype itself: Its target is not known.

This chain links TRBV2 with TRBJ1-1, with D unclear. Sequencing input: sorted CD4+, CD8+, or CD8+CD57+ T cells (not recorded which) from PBMCs. This receptor was taken from a human donor with severe aplastic anemia or a healthy control (not recorded which). CDR3 sequence: CASARNTEAFF. In nucleotides, the CDR3 is TGTGCCAGCGCCAGGAACACTGAAGCTTTCTTT.